This T cell receptor beta chain was captured by sequencing in a study of tumor-infiltrating lymphocytes in primary liver carcinoma (dated by TCRdb to about 2017). Some background on the complete study: Between late 2015 and early 2016, roughly 5 patients in China with histopathologically diagnosed primary liver carcinoma had their tumors surgically resected. Of the five patients (three men and two women, aged 30 to 69 years), four had hepatocellular carcinoma and one had combined HCC and intrahepatic cholangiocarcinoma. The tumors of the five patients were staged as T1-T3 N0M0, with maximum diameters ranging from 4.2 to 10 cm. Each sample produced roughly 3.65 to 8 million productive TCRbeta reads, and read depth showed no significant difference between tissue types. TCRbeta repertoire sequencing, expression microarrays and whole-exome sequencing were combined in the study across five regions of each liver tumor, with adjacent normal tissue and blood also included. A total of about 35 specimens from 5 patients went through TCRbeta repertoire sequencing, namely 25 tumor regions, 5 adjacent noncancerous liver tissues and 5 peripheral blood samples. Repertoires from technical replicates were highly reproducible, with mean shared-clone rates about 0.91 and correlation coefficients above 0.98. Paper-wide results and their limitations: A significantly larger repertoire fraction was made up by the top 250 clones in tumors than in blood (p = 0.039). Because the samples were bulk and unsorted, CD4+ and CD8+ T cell repertoires could not be compared. Only four or five patients were included in the study, and the authors note that the findings should be validated in a larger study. Repertoire overlap was higher between tumor regions (mean around 36%) than tumor-adjacent (approximately 17%) or tumor-blood (14%) pairs, consistent with antigen-driven expansion. Only the TCR beta chain was sequenced, so true repertoire diversity is likely underestimated because unpaired alpha chains were not captured.

Relative to germline, V is 5 bases shorter and J is 5 bases shorter, with 17 bases between their ends. The germline V gene yields SGHAT for CDR1 and FQNNGV for CDR2. Measured from the cysteine to the phenylalanine, the CDR3 is 15 residues long. The entry retains the CDR3 DNA only, 45 bases that are in frame from base 1. The table lists this clonotype with many counts. Its recognized antigen is unknown. No quality values exist for individual bases; no much larger clone is one base distant. RNA from unsorted whole blood was extracted with TRIzol reagent, and germline DNA was obtained with the DNeasy Blood & Tissue kit. Patients had chronic HBV infection and were treatment-naive at sampling. About 4 milliliters of peripheral blood were collected into K2EDTA tubes before surgery. TCRbeta-specific cDNA was reverse-transcribed from 500 ng total RNA using a constant-region primer and ProtoScript II reverse transcriptase. Three nested multiplex PCR rounds, following a slightly modified ARM-PCR procedure, were used to build the TCRbeta libraries. The first two PCR rounds used multiplex TRBV1-TRBV30 forward primers with a Cbeta reverse primer, each for roughly 10 cycles. A final 25-cycle PCR with Deep VentR polymerase added sample barcodes and Illumina adapters. Amplicons of 200-500 bp were gel-purified with a QIAquick gel extraction kit before sequencing. An Illumina HiSeq 2500 was used to sequence the TCRbeta amplicons with 250-bp paired-end reads. The published analysis was carried out like this. To recover full CDR3 sequences, reads were quality-trimmed using Trimmomatic v0.33 and paired reads were then merged using FLASH v1.2.11. MiGEC v1.2.1b assigned V, D and J germline segments to the rearranged TCRbeta sequences. Clonotype statistics and Shannon-Wiener diversity indices were calculated with VDJtools v1.0.0. To cut down on sampling bias, every analysis after diversity analysis relied on just the 250 most abundant clonotypes from each sample. Starting from the raw public reads, TCRdb applied fastp trimming at Q25, assembled clones with MiXCR and retained in-frame beta chains. All rows with the same CDR3 protein become a single entry with the most common DNA and genes. Here the V and J calls rest on TCRdb's processing, not on the authors' analysis. This sample has about 310,000 distinct CDR3 sequences in its table, and approximately 58% of those were observed once. Of the sample, over 15% falls within the top ten clones.

This TCR was recovered from a woman aged 25 to 45 with primary liver carcinoma and hepatitis B virus infection. The chain joins TRBV11-2 to TRBJ2-3; the D segment is perhaps TRBD1 or TRBD2, each sharing 5 matched bases. Sequencing was carried out using peripheral blood. The sequenced DNA is TGTGCCAGCAGCGCCTGGTTGGGGGATGAAGATACGCAGTATTTT. This yields the protein CASSAWLGDEDTQYF.